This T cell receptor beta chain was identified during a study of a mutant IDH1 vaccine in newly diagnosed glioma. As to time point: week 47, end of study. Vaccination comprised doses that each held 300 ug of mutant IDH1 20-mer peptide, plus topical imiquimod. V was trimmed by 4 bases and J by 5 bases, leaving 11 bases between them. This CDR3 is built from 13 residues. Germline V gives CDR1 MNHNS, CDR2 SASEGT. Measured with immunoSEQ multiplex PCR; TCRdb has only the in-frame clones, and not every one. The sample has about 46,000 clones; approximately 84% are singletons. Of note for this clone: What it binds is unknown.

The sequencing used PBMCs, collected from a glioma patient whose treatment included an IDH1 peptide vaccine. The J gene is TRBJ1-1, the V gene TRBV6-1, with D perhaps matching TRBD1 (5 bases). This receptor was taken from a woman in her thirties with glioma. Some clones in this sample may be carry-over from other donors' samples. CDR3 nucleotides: TGTGCCAGCAGTGCGGCCGAGGGGACTGAAGCTTTCTTT. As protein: CASSAAEGTEAFF.